This T cell receptor (beta chain) was recorded in a study of T cell responses to AZD1222 COVID-19 vaccine. Germline V gene sequence: CDR1 SGHTA, CDR2 FQGTGA. The junction had 9 bases not matched to a gene; V was cut back by 5 bases and J by 5 bases. The CDR3 is 14 residues long. Clones were read by immunoSEQ multiplex PCR, and TCRdb kept only the in-frame ones, dropping some. The data contain about 260,000 clones, approximately 95% of them seen just once; the ten biggest clones take up about 0.5%. This material consisted of peripheral blood, taken on day 0 of AZD1222 vaccination. The sequence was collected from an adult in good health. V is TRBV7-3 and J is TRBJ2-7, with 7 positions matching TRBD2. CDR3 residues: CASSPGAGWNEQYF. CDR3 DNA: TGTGCCAGCAGCCCTGGAGCGGGGTGGAACGAGCAGTACTTC.